These 18 T cell receptor beta chains share one sample of origin, sequenced in a study of somatic mutations in cytotoxic T cells in rheumatoid arthritis. Only in-frame clones appear in the TCRdb table, and some are missing; sequencing was by immunoSEQ multiplex PCR. The data hold thousands of clones, with around 80% observed a single time. The sample was CD8+ T cells sorted from blood. These receptors were taken from a man aged 35-49 years with rheumatoid arthritis.

This clone was seen only a few times. The chain has TRBV19 and TRBJ1-3; 9 nucleotides match TRBD1. Trimming cost V 7 bases and J 4 bases; bases outside gene matches: 8. The CDR3 spans 15 residues. Germline V lookup: CDR1 LNHDA, CDR2 SQIVND (reference sequence). CDR3 loop: CASTDTGGYGNTIYF. CDR3 DNA: TGTGCCAGTACCGATACAGGGGGCTACGGAAACACCATATATTTT.

The rearrangement joins TRBV6-4 to TRBJ2-1, with 8 bases aligning to TRBD2. The CDR3 has 15 amino acids. Looked up from germline, CDR1 is MRHNA and CDR2 is SNTAGT. The V segment lost 0 bases and the J segment 2 bases; nucleotides outside the gene matches: 0. The CDR3 spells CASSDSAGAYNEQFF. The CDR3 region has the DNA TGTGCCAGCAGTGACTCAGCGGGAGCCTACAATGAGCAGTTCTTC.

The V call is TRBV4-3, the J call TRBJ2-7; 12 bases align to TRBD1. Germline V gene lookup returns CDR1 LGHNA and CDR2 YSLEER. This CDR3 is 16 amino acids long. V gave up 3 bases and J gave up 6 bases; unmatched junction bases: 9. The CDR3 here is CASSQQTGTGGSEQYF. CDR3 bases: TGCGCCAGCAGCCAGCAAACCGGGACAGGGGGCTCCGAGCAGTACTTC.

The CDR3 spells CASSQWRGRVDGYTF. The CDR3 region has the DNA TGTGCCAGCAGCCAATGGAGGGGGCGTGTCGATGGCTACACCTTC. The chain is built from TRBV4-2 and TRBJ1-2; 7 bases line up with TRBD1. This CDR3 is 15 amino acids long. Germline V gene lookup returns CDR1 LGHNA and CDR2 YNFKEQ. J was trimmed by 6 bases and V by 2 bases; bases with no gene match: 9.

The chain carries TRBV29-1 and TRBJ2-6; TRBD1 is a possible D gene (6 bases). Trimming cost V 2 bases and J 4 bases, with 15 bases left between them. Per germline, CDR1 SQVTM and CDR2 ANQGSEA. The CDR3 totals 16 residues. CDR3 sequence (DNA): TGCAGCGTTGAACTGGGGGCGCCGGCCGGGGCCAACGTCCTGACTTTC. Its translation is CSVELGAPAGANVLTF.

The chain carries TRBV18 and TRBJ1-1, with D perhaps matching TRBD1 (5 bases). Trimming took 3 bases from V and 3 from J, leaving 11 bases between them. The CDR3 has 14 residues. Germline CDR1 KGHSH, CDR2 LQKENI. This CDR3 is CASSPPDTYTEAFF. CDR3 coding DNA: TGTGCCAGCTCACCCCCGGACACCTACACTGAAGCTTTCTTT.

The chain employs TRBV28 and TRBJ2-7, with D maybe TRBD1 (5 bases). Germline values: CDR1 MDHEN, CDR2 SYDVKM. The CDR3 totals 18 residues. V was trimmed by 7 bases and J by 0 bases, leaving 25 bases between them. The CDR3 DNA follows: TGTGCCAGCAACCCCCCTTTCCCCCAGGCCCAGGGCTCCTACGAGCAGTACTTC. Its translation: CASNPPFPQAQGSYEQYF.

This clone was observed a few times. The rearrangement links TRBV6-4 to TRBJ2-1; TRBD1 aligns across 9 bases. The junction had 6 bases not matched to a gene; V was cut back by 0 bases and J by 6 bases. The CDR3 contains 16 residues. Germline CDR1 is MRHNA and CDR2 is SNTAGT. The DNA for the CDR3 is TGTGCCAGCAGTGACTCACCGGGACAGGGCCCCAATGAGCAGTTCTTC. Protein product: CASSDSPGQGPNEQFF.

This sequence joins TRBV28 and TRBJ2-7, with D uncertain. The CDR3 contains 13 residues. The V gene lost 8 bases and the J gene lost 5 bases, with 16 bases spanning the gap. From germline, CDR1 is MDHEN and CDR2 SYDVKM. The CDR3 DNA reads TGTGCCAGCGCCGAGAGCCTTAGCCACGAGCAGTACTTC. Translation gives CASAESLSHEQYF. The entire variable domain, with the rest obtained from reference TRBV28 and TRBJ2-7, is as follows: DVKVTQSSRYLVKRTGEKVFLECVQDMDHENMFWYRQDPGLGLRLIYFSYDVKMKEKGDIPEGYSVSREKKERFSLILESASTNQTSMYLCASAESLSHEQYFGPGTRLTVT.

The chain carries TRBV6-4 and TRBJ1-1; 9 nucleotides align to TRBD1. Germline values: CDR1 MRHNA, CDR2 SNTAGT. V lost 7 bases, J lost 5 bases, and 8 bases stayed unmatched. This CDR3 region has 14 residues. CDR3 amino acids: CASTPDRGGTEAFF. For the CDR3, the DNA is TGTGCCAGCACCCCGGACAGGGGAGGGACTGAAGCTTTCTTT.

This chain joins TRBV11-2 and TRBJ2-7; 9 bases are shared with TRBD1. This CDR3 is 15 amino acids long. Germline lookup yields CDR1 SGHAT and CDR2 FQNNGV. V was clipped by 3 bases and J by 1 base; unmatched bases: 4. Here the CDR3 DNA reads TGTGCCAGCAGCTTGTCCGGGACAGGGTCCTACGAGCAGTACTTC. This codes for CASSLSGTGSYEQYF.

The V gene is TRBV5-8, the J gene TRBJ2-1, with a tentative D call TRBD1 (6 bases). The V gene lost 2 bases and the J gene lost 1 base, with 7 bases spanning the gap. From germline, CDR1 is SGHTS and CDR2 YDEGEE. CDR3 size: 14 residues. CDR3 sequence: CASSFTGSYNEQFF. The CDR3 nucleotides are TGTGCCAGCAGCTTCACAGGGTCCTACAATGAGCAGTTCTTC.

This chain links TRBV5-1 with TRBJ2-1; possible D gene TRBD2, 6 bases. The CDR3 is 15 amino acids. V shed 0 bases and J shed 6 bases, with 13 bases lying between them. The germline CDR1 and CDR2 sequences are SGHRS and YFSETQ. The CDR3 here is CASSLDGSPLNEQFF. CDR3 coding DNA: TGCGCCAGCAGCTTGGACGGGAGTCCCCTCAATGAGCAGTTCTTC.

Concerning this clone itself: Germline is not matched at one junction end, which may reflect a read error. Distinct nucleotide sequences in the sample also encode this CDR3. The rearrangement joins TRBV13 to TRBJ2-7; 10 nucleotides align to TRBD2. Germline V gene lookup returns CDR1 PRHDT and CDR2 FYEKMQ (reference sequence). The CDR3 extends over 15 amino acids. CDR3 residues: CASSQSSSGSYEQYF. In nucleotides, the CDR3 is TGCGCCAGCAGCCAATCTTCTAGCGGGAGCTACGAGCAGTACTTC.

V is TRBV6-1 and J is TRBJ1-1, with TRBD1 matching 11 bases. Trimming at V came to 2 bases and at J to 0 bases, leaving 5 bases not matched to a gene. Germline CDR1 and CDR2: MNHNS and SASEGT. The CDR3 spans 17 residues. DNA for the CDR3: TGTGCCAGCAGTGAAAGGGACAGGGGGACCTTGAACACTGAAGCTTTCTTT. This codes for CASSERDRGTLNTEAFF.

V usage is TRBV11-2 and J usage is TRBJ2-1; 11 nucleotides align to TRBD2. The junction had 6 bases not matched to a gene; V was cut back by 5 bases and J by 6 bases. CDR1 is SGHAT and CDR2 is FQNNGV in the germline V gene. The CDR3 runs 15 residues. Here the CDR3 DNA reads TGTGCCAGCAGCCATCTAGCGGGAGGAGGCAATGAGCAGTTCTTC. Translation gives CASSHLAGGGNEQFF.

The rearrangement links TRBV25-1 to TRBJ2-7; D possibly corresponds to TRBD2 (6 bases). This CDR3 has 11 residues. V was trimmed by 7 bases and J by 5 bases, leaving 9 bases between them. The V gene's germline CDR1 is MGHDK and CDR2 SYGVNS. CDR3 protein: CASTAGNEQYF. Written as DNA, the CDR3 is TGTGCCAGCACGGCGGGGAACGAGCAGTACTTC.

This sequence joins TRBV27 and TRBJ1-2; a weak D match, TRBD1 (6 bases). CDR1 is MNHEY and CDR2 is SMNVEV in the germline V gene (reference sequence). Trimming removed 2 bases from V and 3 bases from J, with 19 bases in between. This CDR3 contains 17 residues. In DNA, the CDR3 is TGTGCCAGCAGTTTAAGGGGGGGCAGGGGTAAGGACTATGGCTACACCTTC. Amino acid sequence: CASSLRGGRGKDYGYTF.